The clone carrying this T cell receptor (beta chain) was picked up a small number of times. Its antigen is unknown. This entry belongs to a study of vaccination effects on CD4 cells after COVID-19. Findings and limits, study-wide: Limitations: small convalescent group and missing early post-infection timepoints.

Between days 10 and 11 of culture, CD4+ T cells were separated out. As their vaccination, participants received two doses of either BNT162b2 or mRNA-1273. This table comes from immunoSEQ multiplex PCR, and its TCRdb copy is limited to in-frame clones, with some not included. The data contain approximately 38,000 clones, approximately 70% of them singletons. Germline V gene sequence: CDR1 LGHDT, CDR2 YNNKEL (reference sequence). Trimming at V came to 5 bases and at J to 8 bases, leaving 19 bases not matched to a gene. This CDR3 is built from 19 residues. The chain employs TRBV3-1 (or the pseudogene TRBV3-2) and TRBJ1-6, with 9 nucleotides matching TRBD1. The sample here was CD4+ T cells from PBMCs cultured without peptide, taken after COVID-19 vaccination. The TCR was taken from a human donor who received a COVID-19 vaccine. CDR3 coding DNA: TGTGCCAGCAGCGAAGGGGCCGGGACAGGGTATAGGCGGGATTCACCCCTCCACTTT. Its translation: CASSEGAGTGYRRDSPLHF.